Included here is one T cell receptor (beta chain) sequence, with context. TCRdb keeps only in-frame clones here, not all; method: immunoSEQ multiplex PCR. The profile shows roughly 220,000 clones, 82% of them singletons. These data belong to a study of blood T cell repertoires in COVID-19. Study overall: Samples of COVID-19 (acute and convalescent) were obtained from the United States, Italy and Spain. PBMCs, B-cell-depleted T cells, or T cells provided the cDNA or gDNA that made up the material.

This sequence was found in a woman aged 80 or older with COVID-19, enrolled during active disease. Sequenced: peripheral blood.

CDR3 in DNA: TGTGCCAGCAGCTTAGCGTCGGGACAGGGTGCGGAGCAGTACTTC. Protein sequence: CASSLASGQGAEQYF. The gene calls are TRBV7-8 and TRBJ2-7; 9 bases map to TRBD1. There are 15 residues in the CDR3. Trimming removed 0 bases from V and 7 bases from J; junction bases left unmatched: 7. Germline CDR1 SGHVS, CDR2 FQNEAQ.